Listed here are 18 T cell receptor beta chains from one sample, sequenced in a study of blood T cell repertoires in COVID-19. The method was immunoSEQ multiplex PCR; TCRdb's version includes in-frame clones alone and lacks a portion of them. The table records under 300,000 clones, nearly 90% of them present only once. Sequencing was performed on PBMCs or T cells enriched from blood (not recorded which). Receptors were obtained from a woman aged 60-75 years who had recovered from COVID-19.

This chain uses TRBV9 with TRBJ2-1; TRBD2 agrees at 11 bases. The CDR3 is 15 amino acids. Germline V gene lookup returns CDR1 SGDLS and CDR2 YYNGEE. J lost 9 bases, V lost 2 bases, and 7 bases had no gene match. In DNA, the CDR3 is TGTGCCAGCAGCGTCGATAGCGGGGGGGCCGCTGAGCAGTTCTTC. Its protein product is CASSVDSGGAAEQFF.

A note on this clone: One end of the junction is discordant with germline, which a read error may explain. The rearrangement joins TRBV28 to TRBJ1-1; D not resolved. Germline V gene lookup returns CDR1 MDHEN and CDR2 SYDVKM. The CDR3 contains 11 residues. CDR3 coding DNA: TGCGCTGGCGGGGTCCCTGAGGAGGCTTTCTTT. Its protein product is CAGGVPEEAFF.

The V call is TRBV11-3, the J call TRBJ2-3; tentative D call: TRBD2 (6 bases). Per germline, CDR1 SGHNT and CDR2 YENEEA. This CDR3 spans 13 amino acids. Trimming took off 5 bases at V and 6 bases at J, with 12 bases between the two ends. The CDR3 nucleotides are TGTGCCAGCAGCCCCGGACTACCGGATACGCAGTATTTT. This translates into CASSPGLPDTQYF.

The rearrangement links TRBV15 to TRBJ1-6; D not resolved. CDR1 is LNHNV, CDR2 YYDKDF, per germline (reference sequence). The CDR3 sequence is 15 residues long. V shed 1 base and J shed 5 bases, with 9 bases lying between them. The CDR3, as DNA: TGTGCCACCAGCAGAGCCAGACATAATAATTCACCCCTCCACTTT. This gives the protein CATSRARHNNSPLHF.

The J gene is TRBJ2-2, the V gene TRBV7-7; 8 bases align to TRBD1. The CDR3 totals 15 residues. Germline V gives CDR1 SSHAT, CDR2 FNYEAQ (reference sequence). The CDR3 DNA is TGTGCTAGCCGACTCGGGACAGGTTTCACCGGGGAGCTGTTTTTT. This translates into CASRLGTGFTGELFF.

This sequence joins TRBV27 and TRBJ2-7; D may be TRBD1 (6 bases). Germline V gene lookup returns CDR1 MNHEY and CDR2 SMNVEV (reference sequence). The ends were cut back, 6 bases at V and 2 bases at J, with 11 bases in the middle. This CDR3 comprises 13 residues. The DNA for the CDR3 is TGTGCCAGCAGACGGGCAGGGGCCTACGAGCAGTACTTC. The encoded protein is CASRRAGAYEQYF.

The gene calls are TRBV7-9 and TRBJ2-2; D ambiguous. CDR3 length: 13 amino acids. V was shortened by 5 bases and J by 5 bases, with 9 bases between the two germline ends. The germline V gene has CDR1 SEHNR and CDR2 FQNEAQ (reference sequence). CDR3 DNA sequence: TGTGCCAGCAGCCCTAGTGGGACCGGGGAGCTGTTTTTT. As protein: CASSPSGTGELFF.

This clone was detected only once. The chain links TRBV19 to TRBJ2-5; 8 positions match TRBD2. The CDR3 length is 15 residues. CDR1 and CDR2 (germline): LNHDA, SQIVND (reference sequence). J lost 2 bases, V lost 3 bases, and 5 bases had no gene match. The CDR3 nucleotides read TGTGCCAGTAGTATCTCTACTAGCGGACAAGAGACCCAGTACTTC. This translates into CASSISTSGQETQYF.

This chain links TRBV9 with TRBJ1-4; 7 bases match TRBD1. Looked up from germline, CDR1 is SGDLS and CDR2 is YYNGEE. With 4 bases clipped from V and 10 bases from J, the junction kept 7 bases outside the gene matches. The CDR3 consists of 13 residues. The DNA of the CDR3 is TGTGCCAGCAGCCCGCGGGACAGAGGAAAACTGTTTTTT. This translates into CASSPRDRGKLFF.

In its sample, this clone was seen a few times. CDR3 residues: CAWSALAGLSYEQYF. CDR3 DNA sequence: TGTGCCTGGAGCGCACTAGCGGGGCTTTCCTACGAGCAGTACTTC. The V call is TRBV30, the J call TRBJ2-7; 10 positions match TRBD2. The V and J ends lost 3 bases and 1 base, in that order; junction bases with no gene match: 6. The CDR3 is 15 amino acids. Germline CDR1 GTSNPN, CDR2 SVGIG (reference sequence). The whole variable domain, remainder taken from reference TRBV30 and TRBJ2-7, is SQTIHQWPATLVQPVGSPLSLECTVEGTSNPNLYWYRQAAGRGLQLLFYSVGIGQISSEVPQNLSASRPQDRQFILSSKKLLLSDSGFYLCAWSALAGLSYEQYFGPGTRLTVT.

The chain links TRBV5-1 to TRBJ2-2, with D maybe TRBD1 (6 bases). The CDR3 loop spans 13 amino acids. CDR1 SGHRS and CDR2 YFSETQ come from the germline V gene. Trimming cost V 5 bases and J 5 bases, with 10 bases left between them. The CDR3 coding sequence is TGCGCCAGCAGTTCACAGGGAACCGGGGAGCTGTTTTTT. Its protein is CASSSQGTGELFF.

The V and J genes are TRBV5-5 and TRBJ1-5; D uncertain. The CDR3 spans 15 residues. The V gene's germline CDR1 is SGHKS and CDR2 YYEKEE (reference sequence). V lost 1 base and J 0 bases, leaving 8 bases between the germline ends. CDR3 DNA sequence: TGTGCCAGCAGCTTGCGACGGGATAGCAATCAGCCCCAGCATTTT. Protein sequence: CASSLRRDSNQPQHF.

The chain recombines TRBV7-8 with TRBJ2-7; D call uncertain. V was clipped by 4 bases and J by 1 base, with 14 bases between them. CDR3 length: 15 amino acids. Germline CDR1 SGHVS, CDR2 FQNEAQ. The chain's CDR3 is CASSSVRSKSYEQYF. CDR3 bases: TGTGCCAGCAGCTCGGTGAGGAGTAAATCCTACGAGCAGTACTTC.

The rearrangement uses TRBV18 and TRBJ2-2, with a possible D match to TRBD1 (6 bases). Germline values: CDR1 KGHSH, CDR2 LQKENI. There are 17 residues in the CDR3. V lost 3 bases and J lost 1, with 15 bases in between. CDR3 bases: TGTGCCAGCTCACCTGATAGGTCAGGGGTGAACACCGGGGAGCTGTTTTTT. Translated, it gives CASSPDRSGVNTGELFF.

The CDR3 DNA reads TGTGCCAGCAGTGAAGGGGGCGCGGAGGGGTCACCCCTCCACTTT. Protein product: CASSEGGAEGSPLHF. This chain connects TRBV6-1 to TRBJ1-6; maybe TRBD1 (5 bases). Germline V gives CDR1 MNHNS, CDR2 SASEGT. The CDR3 covers 15 residues. V lost 1 base and J 10 bases, leaving 14 bases between the germline ends.

The chain links TRBV18 to TRBJ1-4; 7 positions match TRBD1. Germline assignment: CDR1 KGHSH and CDR2 LQKENI. Trimming at V came to 3 bases and at J to 5 bases, leaving 6 bases not matched to a gene. This CDR3 comprises 15 residues. CDR3 in DNA: TGTGCCAGCTCACCGGGGACAGCTATAAATGAAAAACTGTTTTTT. As protein: CASSPGTAINEKLFF.

V gene TRBV5-1 combines with J gene TRBJ1-4, with D possibly being TRBD1 (5 bases). This CDR3 is built from 16 residues. Germline V gives CDR1 SGHRS, CDR2 YFSETQ. V was shortened by 0 bases and J by 7 bases, with 16 bases between the two germline ends. The CDR3 here is CASSLDPGFGVEKLFF. The CDR3 DNA sequence: TGCGCCAGCAGCTTGGACCCAGGGTTTGGCGTTGAAAAACTGTTTTTT.

This clone was observed a single time. V and J are TRBV5-1 and TRBJ2-5, with D possibly TRBD1 on 6 matching bases. CDR3 size: 19 residues. Germline-derived CDR1 and CDR2 are SGHRS and YFSETQ. Trimming took 0 bases from V and 3 from J, leaving 24 bases between them. For the CDR3, the DNA is TGCGCCAGCAGCTTGGCCGGGACCCAGGGGTGGGGTGACAAAGAGACCCAGTACTTC. Protein product: CASSLAGTQGWGDKETQYF.